This entry features one T cell receptor (beta chain) sequence. The antigen remains unidentified. The PCR was carried out with 60 Vbeta primers and 13 Jbeta primers. The assay was immunoSEQ multiplex PCR, and TCRdb's table has in-frame clones only and misses some. The sample records 120,000 or so clones, 70% to 90% being singletons. The sample originates from a study of cytomegalovirus exposure and HLA in healthy donors. Overall study results and limits: Indistinguishable V segments such as TRBV6-2 and TRBV6-3 were excluded.

The germline V and J ends were trimmed by 3 bases and 2 bases, with 11 bases remaining between them. Germline V gene data show CDR1 as SGHTA and CDR2 as FQGNSA. This CDR3 has 15 amino acids. The sample consisted of PBMCs. The chain recombines TRBV7-2 with TRBJ2-1, with D perhaps TRBD2 (5 bases). This receptor was taken from a man in his late teens or twenties in good health and CMV-seropositive. This chain's CDR3 is CASSLGASTYNEQFF. The DNA of the CDR3 is TGTGCCAGCAGCTTGGGAGCGAGCACCTACAATGAGCAGTTCTTC.